The text below deals with one TCR beta chain. The germline V gene has CDR1 DFQATT and CDR2 SNEGSKA (reference sequence). V lost 6 bases to trimming and J lost 4 bases; unmatched junction nucleotides: 4. The CDR3 is 13 residues long. One entry per CDR3 protein results from TCRdb running MiXCR on the RT-PCR reads. In the table there are about 700,000 distinct CDR3 sequences, 13% to 15% of which are singletons. The specimen was memory CD4+ T cells from blood. The chain is built from TRBV20-1 and TRBJ2-7; the match to TRBD2 covers 12 bases. The TCR was taken from a female donor in good health, serving as a healthy control. The CDR3 coding sequence is TGCAGTGCCCCGACTAGCGGGAGTTACGAGCAGTACTTC. It translates to CSAPTSGSYEQYF.